The T cell receptor (beta chain) under discussion was sequenced for a study of cytomegalovirus exposure and HLA in healthy donors. CDR3 length equals 13 residues. With 3 bases removed from V and 8 bases from J, the gap between germline ends came to 13 bases. CDR1 and CDR2 from the germline V gene are MNHEY and SMNVEV (reference sequence). General study results and limits: Reportedly, cytomegalovirus status was diagnosed with high sensitivity and specificity.

While the first cohort had 600 to 750 subjects, the donors belonged to the separate validation cohort of about 130 subjects. The protocol was immunoSEQ multiplex PCR, while the TCRdb copy is restricted to in-frame clones and leaves out a portion. Of approximately 200,000 clones detected, 70% to 90% appear once; the ten largest clones hold 2.9%. About this clone: The target antigen is unknown.

Source material: PBMCs. The receptor's source is a young woman in good health and CMV-seronegative. The chain employs TRBV27 and TRBJ1-2; tentatively, D is TRBD1 (5 bases). Here the CDR3 reads CASSFPGFQGYTF. The CDR3 nucleotides are TGTGCCAGCAGTTTCCCAGGGTTTCAGGGCTACACCTTC.